This T cell receptor beta chain was captured in a study of T cells expressing NK-cell markers. Study context: Seven sequenced donors out of eight were HCMV-seropositive, one seronegative.

UMIs accompanied the 5'RACE template switching by which TCR beta cDNA was made. Each CDR3 protein gets one entry in TCRdb, which reprocessed the 5' RACE reads and gives no DNA. In all, the sample yields roughly 350,000 distinct CDR3 sequences. This CDR3 is built from 15 residues. CDR1 and CDR2 from the germline V gene are MNHNS and SASEGT. Sample: blood T cells: a sorted CD56 or NKG2C T cell subset, CD4+ or CD8+ T cells, or bulk PBMC T cells (not recorded which). The receptor comes from a man aged 18-70 years in good health. The chain is built from TRBV6-1 and TRBJ1-1; TCRdb's assignment of TRBD1 cannot be checked, as there is no DNA. This CDR3 reads CASSEAGTGATEAFF.